Presented here are 14 T cell receptor beta chains from one specimen sequenced in a study of blood T cell repertoires in COVID-19. Repertoires were generated with immunoSEQ multiplex PCR, while TCRdb's copy carries only in-frame clones and drops some. The profile covers about 180,000 clones, with over 75% appearing a single time and 9.5% to 13% taken by the ten largest. What was sequenced was peripheral blood. These receptors all come from a human donor with active or convalescent COVID-19. The donor label of this sample is uncertain.

V gene TRBV29-1 combines with J gene TRBJ2-3, with 14 positions matching TRBD2. Germline-derived CDR1 and CDR2 are SQVTM and ANQGSEA. The CDR3 length is 18 residues. V lost 0 bases, J lost 10 bases, and 15 bases stayed unmatched. For the CDR3, the DNA is TGCAGCGTTGAAGATCTTTTAGGACTAGCGGGAGGAGAGATCTCGCAGTATTTT. Amino acids: CSVEDLLGLAGGEISQYF.

In DNA, the CDR3 is TGTGCCAGCATGGTATGGCTAGCGGGAGGGCCCCACGAGCAGTACTTC. This codes for CASMVWLAGGPHEQYF. The chain combines TRBV2 with TRBJ2-7; 12 bases line up with TRBD2. The V segment lost 7 bases and the J segment 5 bases; nucleotides outside the gene matches: 12. Germline V lookup: CDR1 SNHLY, CDR2 FYNNEI. The CDR3 loop spans 16 amino acids.

This clone was observed once. This chain links TRBV10-1 with TRBJ2-1, with 10 bases fitting TRBD2. Unmatched junction bases numbered 7, after V lost 6 bases and J lost 5 bases. This CDR3 contains 15 residues. Germline V CDR1 and CDR2: WNHNN, SYGVQD (reference sequence). In DNA form, the CDR3 reads TGCGCCAGCAGCCCTGCTAGCGGGAGAGACAATGAGCAGTTCTTC. As protein: CASSPASGRDNEQFF.

The chain recombines TRBV12-5 with TRBJ2-3, with a possible D match to TRBD2 (6 bases). The germline V and J ends were trimmed by 1 base and 6 bases, with 17 bases remaining between them. CDR3 size: 16 residues. Germline V lookup: CDR1 LGHNT, CDR2 FRNRAP. CDR3 loop: CASGLGGLGARDTQYF. CDR3 bases: TGTGCTAGTGGTTTGGGGGGACTTGGGGCGAGGGATACGCAGTATTTT.

The rearrangement links TRBV20-1 to TRBJ1-2; D is unresolved. The V and J ends lost 3 bases and 5 bases respectively, with 7 bases between them. This CDR3 comprises 11 residues. Germline lookup yields CDR1 DFQATT and CDR2 SNEGSKA (reference sequence). The CDR3 loop reads CSARADYGYTF. As DNA, the CDR3 is TGCAGTGCTAGGGCAGATTATGGCTACACCTTC.

The J gene is TRBJ1-1, the V gene TRBV19; D uncertain. This CDR3 contains 14 residues. The V end lost 4 bases, the J end lost 0 bases, and 9 bases lay between the germline ends. Germline CDR1 reads LNHDA; CDR2 reads SQIVND (reference sequence). The CDR3 is CASSKGSLNTEAFF. The CDR3 nucleotides are TGTGCCAGTAGTAAAGGGAGTTTGAACACTGAAGCTTTCTTT.

The chain recombines TRBV19 with TRBJ2-7; D is undetermined. V dropped 0 bases and J dropped 6 bases, with 6 bases sitting between them. CDR1 is LNHDA and CDR2 is SQIVND in the germline V gene (reference sequence). The CDR3 has 12 residues. CDR3 bases: TGTGCCAGTAGTATAGAACGGTCCGAGCAGTACTTC. Encoded protein: CASSIERSEQYF.

The chain is built from TRBV4-1 and TRBJ2-7; 12 bases map to TRBD2. CDR1 MGHRA and CDR2 YSYEKL come from the germline V gene. CDR3 size: 16 residues. V shed 4 bases and J 0 bases; nucleotides not matched to a gene: 4. The CDR3 coding sequence is TGCGCCAGCAGCCTCGGACTAGCGGGATTCTCCTACGAGCAGTACTTC. Protein sequence: CASSLGLAGFSYEQYF.

The V gene is TRBV7-3, the J gene TRBJ2-3, with TRBD2 matching 8 bases. From germline, CDR1 is SGHTA and CDR2 FQGTGA. This CDR3 is 17 amino acids long. V was clipped by 3 bases and J by 1 base; unmatched bases: 9. In DNA, the CDR3 is TGTGCCAGCAGCTTTCGGGGGGGCTGGGATGGCACAGATACGCAGTATTTT. As protein: CASSFRGGWDGTDTQYF.

This sequence joins TRBV5-1 and TRBJ1-1, with 7 bases that match TRBD1. The CDR3 is 14 amino acids. Germline V lookup: CDR1 SGHRS, CDR2 YFSETQ. The junction had 5 bases not matched to a gene; V was cut back by 6 bases and J by 0 bases. The CDR3 reads CASNDREVNTEAFF. The CDR3 region has the DNA TGCGCCAGCAACGACAGGGAGGTGAACACTGAAGCTTTCTTT. The full variable domain, its missing parts supplied by reference TRBV5-1 and TRBJ1-1, is KAGVTQTPRYLIKTRGQQVTLSCSPISGHRSVSWYQQTPGQGLQFLFEYFSETQRNKGNFPGRFSGRQFSNSRSEMNVSTLELGDSALYLCASNDREVNTEAFFGQGTRLTVV.

Only one count was recorded for this clone. The chain combines TRBV29-1 with TRBJ1-1, with TRBD1 matching 11 bases. V shed 6 bases, J shed 1 base, and the junction held 4 bases outside the gene matches. CDR1 and CDR2 from the germline V gene are SQVTM and ANQGSEA. The CDR3 has 14 residues. Here the CDR3 reads CSVRTGGENTEAFF. In DNA, the CDR3 is TGCAGCGTGCGGACAGGGGGCGAGAACACTGAAGCTTTCTTT. Variable domain in full (rest from reference TRBV29-1 and TRBJ1-1): SAVISQKPSRDICQRGTSLTIQCQVDSQVTMMFWYRQQPGQSLTLIATANQGSEATYESGFVIDKFPISRPNLTFSTLTVSNMSPEDSSIYLCSVRTGGENTEAFFGQGTRLTVV.

The chain employs TRBV5-4 and TRBJ1-4; D might be TRBD1 (5 bases). This CDR3 has 15 amino acids. Germline loops: CDR1 SGHNT, CDR2 YYREEE (reference sequence). The ends were cut back, 3 bases at V and 0 bases at J, with 9 bases in the middle. The CDR3 coding sequence is TGTGCCAGCAGCTGGGGGGGACCAACTAATGAAAAACTGTTTTTT. This gives the protein CASSWGGPTNEKLFF.

J is TRBJ2-1 and V is TRBV20-1; maybe TRBD2 (6 bases). This CDR3 is built from 11 residues. In germline, CDR1 is DFQATT, CDR2 SNEGSKA (reference sequence). V lost 6 bases to trimming and J lost 12 bases, with 15 bases between them. CDR3 sequence (DNA): TGCAGTGCCCCTTCGGGACTCCTGCAGTTCTTC. Translated, it gives CSAPSGLLQFF.

The CDR3 DNA sequence: TGTGCCAGCAGTGATGTGCGGGACCCCACAGATACGCAGTATTTT. Translated: CASSDVRDPTDTQYF. The rearrangement links TRBV2 to TRBJ2-3; weak D call: TRBD2 (6 bases). The germline V gene encodes CDR1 SNHLY and CDR2 FYNNEI. V was shortened by 3 bases and J by 2 bases, with 12 bases between the two germline ends. The CDR3 covers 15 residues.